The source of this TCR beta chain is a study of T cells in Graves' hyperthyroidism and ophthalmopathy. Patients affected by ophthalmopathy presented a Clinical Activity Score of at least 3, a NOSPECS grade of at least 4, and disease duration below 3 months. Clinical symptoms, serum thyroxine, TRAb, thyroid ultrasound and orbital computed tomography informed diagnoses. CDR3 size: 15 residues. Trimming left V 6 bases short and J 1 base short, with 14 bases between. Per germline, CDR1 SNHLY and CDR2 FYNNEI. Regions amplified from RNA transcripts were the TCR beta CDR3 regions. The TCR CDR3 was amplified in a first-round RT-PCR using the HTBI primer set. Each CDR3 protein gets one entry after TCRdb re-called the multiplex PCR reads with MiXCR. The sample includes about 400,000 distinct CDR3 sequences, roughly 13% of them seen just once. This clonotype was detected a few times.

The sequenced sample was blood. The chain has TRBV2 and TRBJ2-3; D possibly matches TRBD1 or TRBD2 (5 bases each). The TCR originated in a middle-aged man with Graves' ophthalmopathy. CDR3 DNA sequence: TGTGCCAGCAGCGAGGGACCTAGGGGCACAGATACGCAGTATTTT. Translation: CASSEGPRGTDTQYF.